This TCR beta chain was observed in a study of early T cells in non-severe SARS-CoV-2 infection. CDR1 is SGHAT, CDR2 FQNNGV, per germline. The CDR3 is 15 residues long. Trimming took off 4 bases at V and 2 bases at J, with 9 bases between the two ends. TCRdb reprocessed the 5' RACE reads with MiXCR, giving one entry per CDR3 protein. The sample shows about 49,000 distinct CDR3 sequences, under 7.5% of them seen only once. This clonotype was counted at least ten times. This clonotype originated in an adult who was a healthcare worker with PCR-confirmed SARS-CoV-2 infection or an uninfected control (not recorded which). The chain combines TRBV11-2 with TRBJ2-6, with D perhaps matching TRBD1 (5 bases). The specimen comprised whole blood, sampled at baseline. The CDR3 nucleotides read TGTGCCAGCAGCTCCCAGGGCGCTGGGGCCAACGTCCTGACTTTC. Amino acids: CASSSQGAGANVLTF. Looking up the rest from reference TRBV11-2 and TRBJ2-6 gives the full variable domain: EAGVAQSPRYKIIEKRQSVAFWCNPISGHATLYWYQQILGQGPKLLIQFQNNGVVDDSQLPKDRFSAERLKGVDSTLKIQPAKLEDSAVYLCASSSQGAGANVLTFGAGSRLTVL.